The source of this T cell receptor (beta chain) is a study of blood T cell repertoires in COVID-19. Sequenced by immunoSEQ multiplex PCR; TCRdb stores in-frame clones only, minus some. The sample shows approximately 230,000 clones, about nine tenths of them seen only once. V shed 6 bases and J shed 6 bases, with 17 bases lying between them. The length of the CDR3 is 14 residues. Germline V lookup: CDR1 LNHDA, CDR2 SQIVND (reference sequence). This TCR came from a man in his forties or fifties who had recovered from COVID-19. What was sequenced was PBMCs or T cells enriched from blood (not recorded which). The chain carries TRBV19 and TRBJ1-2; D is perhaps TRBD1 (6 bases). The CDR3 protein is CASRKAGVNDGYTF. CDR3 nucleotides: TGTGCCAGTAGGAAAGCAGGGGTCAATGATGGCTACACCTTC. The whole variable domain, filled in from reference TRBV19 and TRBJ1-2, reads DGGITQSPKYLFRKEGQNVTLSCEQNLNHDAMYWYRQDPGQGLRLIYYSQIVNDFQKGDIAEGYSVSREKKESFPLTVTSAQKNPTAFYLCASRKAGVNDGYTFGSGTRLTVV.